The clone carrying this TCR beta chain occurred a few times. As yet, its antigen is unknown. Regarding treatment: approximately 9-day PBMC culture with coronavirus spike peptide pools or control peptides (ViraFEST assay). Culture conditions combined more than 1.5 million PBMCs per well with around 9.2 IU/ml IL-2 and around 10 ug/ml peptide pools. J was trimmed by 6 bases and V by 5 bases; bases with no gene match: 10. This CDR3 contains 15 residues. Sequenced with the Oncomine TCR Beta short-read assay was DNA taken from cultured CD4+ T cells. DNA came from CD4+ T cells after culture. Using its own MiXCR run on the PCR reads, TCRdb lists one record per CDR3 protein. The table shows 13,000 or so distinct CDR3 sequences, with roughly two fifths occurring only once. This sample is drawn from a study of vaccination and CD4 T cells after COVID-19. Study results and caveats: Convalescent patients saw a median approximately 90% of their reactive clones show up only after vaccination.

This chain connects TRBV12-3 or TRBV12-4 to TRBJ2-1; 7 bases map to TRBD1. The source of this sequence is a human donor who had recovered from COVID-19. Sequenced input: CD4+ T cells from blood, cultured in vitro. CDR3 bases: TGTGCCAGCAGTACAGGGGACCGGGCGGTCAATGAGCAGTTCTTC. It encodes CASSTGDRAVNEQFF.